These T cell receptor beta chains were read from a single sample in a study of T cell responses to AZD1222 COVID-19 vaccine. Clones were read by immunoSEQ multiplex PCR, and TCRdb kept only the in-frame ones, dropping some. The data hold 100,000 to 150,000 clones, with about 90% observed a single time. The sequencing here drew on peripheral blood, taken on day 0 of AZD1222 vaccination. Receptors were obtained from an adult in good health. Both conserved end residues are part of each CDR3. D genes are given only for firm matches. Clone sizes are given selectively: once, few, many, or a class where the clone is expanded.

j_call clone_size v_call d_call cdr3_nt cdr3_aa
TRBJ2-7 NA TRBV15 TRBD1 TGTGCCACCAGCCCGCGACAGGGTCGCTACGAGCAGTACTTC CATSPRQGRYEQYF
TRBJ2-7 NA TRBV11-3 TRBD2 TGTGCCAGCAGCCCGGGACTAGCGGGAGGGCCAGGGACCTACGAGCAGTACTTC CASSPGLAGGPGTYEQYF
TRBJ1-1 once TRBV19 NA TGTGCCAGTAGACAGCACGAGAACACTGAAGCTTTCTTT CASRQHENTEAFF
TRBJ1-6 NA TRBV6-2/TRBV6-3 NA TGTGCCAGCAGTTTGGGGAACACCCTCCACTTT CASSLGNTLHF
TRBJ1-1 NA TRBV2 NA TGTGCCAGCATCCAGGACCTGAACACTGAAGCTTTCTTT CASIQDLNTEAFF
TRBJ2-3 NA TRBV10-3 TRBD2 TGTGCCTCACTTAGCGGGAGGGCCTCGGTAGATACGCAGTATTTT CASLSGRASVDTQYF
TRBJ2-3 once TRBV6-1 TRBD2 TGTGCCAGCAGTGAACTAGCGGGAGGAATAGATACGCAGTATTTT CASSELAGGIDTQYF
TRBJ2-7 NA TRBV29-1 TRBD1 TGCAGCGTTGGGACAGGGCCTGACTACGAGCAGTACTTC CSVGTGPDYEQYF
TRBJ1-1 NA TRBV10-3 TRBD1 TGTGCCATCAGTGCCTCGACAGGGGGCTTGGGTGAAGCTTTCTTT CAISASTGGLGEAFF
TRBJ1-2 few TRBV5-1 NA TGCGCCAGCAGCCAATCGGGCAGCTTAAACTATGGCTACACCTTC CASSQSGSLNYGYTF
TRBJ1-1 once TRBV19 NA TGTGCCAGTAGTATGAGGAGACAGGTTATGAACACTGAAGCTTTCTTT CASSMRRQVMNTEAFF
TRBJ2-7 NA TRBV19 TRBD1 TGTGCCAGTAGTCCCCAGGGGGCGGACGAGCAGTACTTC CASSPQGADEQYF
TRBJ2-7 NA TRBV5-6 NA TGTGCCAGCAGCTCTATAACCTACGAGCAGTACTTC CASSSITYEQYF
TRBJ2-7 NA TRBV6-1 TRBD2 TGTGCCAGCAGTGATGGTAGCGGGACCGACTACGAGCAGTACTTC CASSDGSGTDYEQYF
TRBJ2-1 NA TRBV19 NA TGTGCCAGTAGTATGGGCCTAAGCTCCTACAATGAGCAGTTCTTC CASSMGLSSYNEQFF
TRBJ1-3 NA TRBV4-2 TRBD1 TGTGCCAGCAGCCAAGGTGACAGGGTGGGTGGAAACACCATATATTTT CASSQGDRVGGNTIYF
TRBJ2-5 NA TRBV5-5 TRBD1 TGTGCCAGCAGCCTCCGGACAGGGGATGAGACCCAGTACTTC CASSLRTGDETQYF
TRBJ1-6 once TRBV19 NA TGTGCCAGTAGTAGAGGTTTAGATAATTCACCCCTCCACTTT CASSRGLDNSPLHF
TRBJ2-1 NA TRBV9 TRBD2 TGTGCCAGCAGCGTTAGCGGGGGCTACAATGAGCAGTTCTTC CASSVSGGYNEQFF
TRBJ2-3 NA TRBV19 TRBD2 TGTGCCAGTAGAACTCTAGCGGAGCACACAGATACGCAGTATTTT CASRTLAEHTDTQYF
TRBJ1-1 once TRBV30 NA TGTGCCTTTATGGCTTGGGGGAACACTGAAGCTTTCTTT CAFMAWGNTEAFF
TRBJ1-4 NA TRBV5-4 TRBD1 TGTGCCAGCAGCTTGAGGACAGGGATTAATGAAAAACTGTTTTTT CASSLRTGINEKLFF
TRBJ1-1 NA TRBV28 NA TGTGCCAGTACCGTTGTGGGTTATGGGTACACTGAAGCTTTCTTT CASTVVGYGYTEAFF
TRBJ2-1 medium-sized TRBV6-4 NA TGTGCCAGCAGTGCACAGGTGGATAACAATGAGCAGTTCTTC CASSAQVDNNEQFF
TRBJ1-5 NA TRBV6-5 NA TGTGCCAGCAGTCTAGAACAGGGTGGACAGCCCCAGCATTTT CASSLEQGGQPQHF
TRBJ2-2 NA TRBV5-1 NA TGCGCCAGCGGAGACGTGGCGGCCGCGAACACCGGGGAGCTGTTTTTT CASGDVAAANTGELFF
TRBJ2-3 NA TRBV5-1 TRBD1 TGCGCCAGCAGCGCCCAGGGGGATGGAGATACGCAGTATTTT CASSAQGDGDTQYF
TRBJ1-2 NA TRBV7-7 NA TGTGCCAGCAGCTTGAACCGGGTCGTTTTCTATGGCTACACCTTC CASSLNRVVFYGYTF
TRBJ2-6 NA TRBV5-1 NA TGCGCCAGCAGCACCGGGTCCCACTCTGGGGCCAACGTCCTGACTTTC CASSTGSHSGANVLTF
TRBJ2-7 NA TRBV5-1 NA TGCGCCAGCAAAGGGGAGTACGAGCAGTACTTC CASKGEYEQYF
TRBJ1-1 once TRBV6-5 TRBD1 TGTGCCAGCAGGGGGACAGGGGAATACACTGAAGCTTTCTTT CASRGTGEYTEAFF
TRBJ2-1 NA TRBV5-6 NA TGTGCCAGCAGCTTGATCCTTAATGAGCAGTTCTTC CASSLILNEQFF
TRBJ1-4 NA TRBV7-8 NA TGTGCCAGCAGCCCCGTTCAGGGGCCGAATGAAAAACTGTTTTTT CASSPVQGPNEKLFF
TRBJ2-7 NA TRBV10-3 TRBD2 TGTGCCATCAACGGGGTAGCGGGAGGGCCCCACGAGCAGTACTTC CAINGVAGGPHEQYF
TRBJ1-2 NA TRBV19 NA TGTGCCAGTAACTTACCCCAGACAGACTATGGCTACACCTTC CASNLPQTDYGYTF
TRBJ1-2 NA TRBV4-1 TRBD1 TGCGCCAGCAGCCAACCGGGACAGCCTAACTATGGCTACACCTTC CASSQPGQPNYGYTF
TRBJ2-3 NA TRBV3-1/TRBV3-2 TRBD2 TGTGCCAGCAGCCAGAGCGGGAGGGCCACAGATACGCAGTATTTT CASSQSGRATDTQYF
TRBJ1-4 NA TRBV5-4 TRBD1 TGTGCCGTCGGGACAGCCGCAACTAATGAAAAACTGTTTTTT CAVGTAATNEKLFF
TRBJ1-1 NA TRBV5-1 NA TGCGCCAGCAGCTCAGAGCGGAACACTGAAGCTTTCTTT CASSSERNTEAFF